Below, 27 T cell receptor beta chains from the same sample are listed, as sequenced in a study of T cells after yellow fever vaccination. A single record per CDR3 protein comes from TCRdb applying MiXCR to the 5' RACE reads. This sample has around 160,000 distinct CDR3 sequences, with 6% to 7.5% found just once. The material was CD4+ T cells sorted from PBMCs, obtained 5 days after the first yellow fever vaccination. The receptors stem from a young man who received the YFV17D yellow fever vaccine.

The table lists this clonotype with many counts. V gene TRBV5-1 combines with J gene TRBJ2-5, with D hard to call. Germline CDR1 and CDR2: SGHRS and YFSETQ. The V end lost 3 bases, the J end lost 2 bases, and 8 bases lay between the germline ends. The CDR3 is 13 amino acids. The CDR3 protein is CASSSDQQETQYF. Here the CDR3 DNA reads TGCGCCAGCAGCTCGGACCAGCAAGAGACCCAGTACTTC.

In its sample, this clonotype was seen many times. The chain has TRBV20-1 and TRBJ2-1; D is ambiguous. This CDR3 region has 13 residues. Germline CDR1 DFQATT, CDR2 SNEGSKA (reference sequence). Trimming left V 3 bases short and J 7 bases short, with 13 bases between. For the CDR3, the DNA is TGCAGTGCTAGTCCTTTTACGAGGAATGAGCAGTTCTTC. Translated, it gives CSASPFTRNEQFF.

V and J are TRBV7-9 and TRBJ1-4; maybe TRBD1 (6 bases). Germline-derived CDR1 and CDR2 are SEHNR and FQNEAQ (reference sequence). V lost 3 bases to trimming and J lost 7 bases, with 15 bases between them. CDR3 length equals 15 residues. CDR3 region: CASSFVSGAGEKLFF. In nucleotides, the CDR3 is TGTGCCAGCAGCTTCGTTTCAGGGGCCGGTGAAAAACTGTTTTTT.

Ten or more counts support this clonotype. The chain combines TRBV28 with TRBJ1-5; D not resolved. Germline V lookup: CDR1 MDHEN, CDR2 SYDVKM. V was cut by 1 base and J by 0 bases, with 16 bases left in between. The CDR3 runs to 18 residues. The CDR3 region has the DNA TGTGCCAGCAGTTTATTTGGGAAACTAGGCTATAGCAATCAGCCCCAGCATTTT. Translation: CASSLFGKLGYSNQPQHF.

This clonotype showed up just a few times. The chain employs TRBV5-6 and TRBJ1-1; no clear D. Germline values: CDR1 SGHDT, CDR2 YYEEEE. Deletions cut 4 bases from V and 1 base from J, with 11 bases between. This CDR3 comprises 14 residues. The CDR3 is CASSAVGENTEAFF. The CDR3 DNA reads TGTGCCAGCAGCGCGGTAGGCGAGAACACTGAAGCTTTCTTT.

The sample holds many counts of this clonotype. The rearrangement joins TRBV5-1 to TRBJ2-1; 9 bases match TRBD2. The germline gives CDR1 SGHRS, CDR2 YFSETQ. The CDR3 has 15 residues. V lost 0 bases to trimming and J lost 7 bases; unmatched junction nucleotides: 5. CDR3 region: CASSLDAGGPNEQFF. As DNA, the CDR3 is TGCGCCAGCAGCTTGGATGCGGGGGGGCCAAATGAGCAGTTCTTC.

This clonotype was found a few times. The rearrangement uses TRBV4-3 and TRBJ1-3; weak D call: TRBD1 (5 bases). CDR3 length: 19 amino acids. Per germline, CDR1 LGHNA and CDR2 YSLEER. V lost 0 bases, J lost 0 bases, and 18 bases lay in between. The CDR3 DNA sequence: TGCGCCAGCAGCCAAGATCGCCCAGGGACTTTGAGCTCTGGAAACACCATATATTTT. It yields the protein CASSQDRPGTLSSGNTIYF.

This clonotype was recorded a few times. This chain uses TRBV12-3 or TRBV12-4 with TRBJ2-7; D remains ambiguous. The CDR3 runs 14 residues. The germline V and J ends were trimmed by 3 bases and 6 bases, with 15 bases remaining between them. The CDR3 DNA reads as TGTGCCAGCAGTTTGGCACAGCCGATCTGCGAGCAGTACGTC. It yields the protein CASSLAQPICEQYV.

The table lists this clonotype with many counts. V and J are TRBV6-2 or TRBV6-3 and TRBJ2-3, with D hard to call. V lost 0 bases and J 4 bases, leaving 14 bases between the germline ends. The CDR3 spans 16 residues. Germline-derived CDR1 and CDR2 are MNHEY and SVGEGT. The CDR3 region is CASSYSDSRLADTQYF. The CDR3 nucleotides are TGTGCCAGCAGTTACTCTGACTCCCGCCTAGCAGATACGCAGTATTTT.

The chain links TRBV5-4 to TRBJ1-1, with D unclear. CDR3 length: 14 residues. Trimming pared 0 bases from V and 2 bases from J, leaving 8 bases between. Looked up from germline, CDR1 is SGHNT and CDR2 is YYREEE (reference sequence). The CDR3 DNA is TGTGCCAGCAGCTTGGTTAGCAGTAACACTGAAGCTTTCTTT. Translated, it gives CASSLVSSNTEAFF.

This clonotype came up a few times. The V gene is TRBV7-2, the J gene TRBJ2-3; 11 bases are shared with TRBD2. V lost 2 bases, J lost 6 bases, and 7 bases stayed unmatched. CDR1 and CDR2 from the germline V gene are SGHTA and FQGNSA. The length of the CDR3 is 16 residues. The CDR3 spells CASSLRILAGGDTQYF. The CDR3 bases are TGTGCCAGCAGCTTACGGATCCTAGCGGGGGGTGATACGCAGTATTTT.

In its sample, this clonotype was seen a few times. The CDR3 nucleotides read TGTGCCTGGAGTCTATCTCCAGGGGTCCGGCTGTTTTTT. Its translation is CAWSLSPGVRLFF. The rearrangement links TRBV30 to TRBJ1-4; D might be TRBD1 (6 bases). The CDR3 loop spans 13 amino acids. Germline V lookup: CDR1 GTSNPN, CDR2 SVGIG (reference sequence). The V and J ends lost 2 bases and 14 bases respectively, with 18 bases between them. Together with reference TRBV30 and TRBJ1-4, the CDR3 gives the full variable domain: SQTIHQWPATLVQPVGSPLSLECTVEGTSNPNLYWYRQAAGRGLQLLFYSVGIGQISSEVPQNLSASRPQDRQFILSSKKLLLSDSGFYLCAWSLSPGVRLFFGSGTQLSVL.

This clonotype was seen a handful of times. This rearrangement joins TRBV29-1 to TRBJ2-5, with TRBD2 matching over 7 bases. The length of the CDR3 is 12 residues. In germline, CDR1 is SQVTM, CDR2 ANQGSEA. V shed 6 bases, J shed 1 base, and the junction held 2 bases outside the gene matches. The CDR3 sequence is CSVGGGQETQYF. The CDR3, as DNA: TGCAGCGTGGGGGGGGGCCAAGAGACCCAGTACTTC. Drawing the rest from reference TRBV29-1 and TRBJ2-5, the complete variable domain is SAVISQKPSRDICQRGTSLTIQCQVDSQVTMMFWYRQQPGQSLTLIATANQGSEATYESGFVIDKFPISRPNLTFSTLTVSNMSPEDSSIYLCSVGGGQETQYFGPGTRLLVL.

This clonotype was counted a few times. This chain uses TRBV7-3 with TRBJ2-1; TRBD1 matches 8 bases. The CDR3 runs 15 residues. The germline gives CDR1 SGHTA, CDR2 FQGTGA. With V trimmed by 3 bases and J by 10 bases, 11 bases remained unmatched. The CDR3 loop reads CASSFRAGGNEEQFF. The CDR3 region has the DNA TGTGCCAGCAGCTTTAGGGCAGGGGGCAACGAGGAGCAGTTCTTC.

This clonotype has a count of ten or more. This chain connects TRBV27 to TRBJ1-2; TRBD1 matches 7 bases. The CDR3 runs 15 residues. With 6 bases clipped from V and 2 bases from J, the junction kept 9 bases outside the gene matches. From germline, CDR1 is MNHEY and CDR2 SMNVEV (reference sequence). For the CDR3, the DNA is TGTGCCAGCAGATTCCATGACAGGGAGAACTATGGCTACACCTTC. It codes for CASRFHDRENYGYTF.

This clonotype has a count of ten or more. This chain connects TRBV29-1 to TRBJ2-7; a possible D gene is TRBD1 (5 bases). The ends were cut back, 4 bases at V and 5 bases at J, with 9 bases in the middle. CDR3 size: 11 residues. Germline loops: CDR1 SQVTM, CDR2 ANQGSEA. The CDR3 loop reads CSVGEGDEQYF. The CDR3 region has the DNA TGCAGCGTTGGTGAAGGGGACGAGCAGTACTTC.

This clonotype was seen at least ten times. This sequence joins TRBV7-2 and TRBJ1-5, with D possibly matching TRBD1 (6 bases). CDR1 and CDR2 from the germline V gene are SGHTA and FQGNSA. V was shortened by 10 bases and J by 0 bases, with 16 bases between the two germline ends. The CDR3 covers 15 residues. The CDR3 protein is CATAVGAISNQPQHF. The DNA of the CDR3 is TGTGCCACCGCGGTGGGGGCGATTAGCAATCAGCCCCAGCATTTT.

The chain carries TRBV12-3 or TRBV12-4 and TRBJ1-5; 7 positions agree with TRBD1. The V and J ends lost 5 bases and 2 bases, in that order; junction bases with no gene match: 9. The CDR3 spans 16 residues. This CDR3 reads CASSAQGGLGNQPQHF. The DNA for the CDR3 is TGTGCCAGCAGTGCCCAGGGGGGCCTCGGCAATCAGCCCCAGCATTTT.

A few counts support this clonotype. This sequence joins TRBV9 and TRBJ2-2, with 11 nucleotides matching TRBD2. With V trimmed by 1 base and J by 6 bases, 8 bases remained unmatched. This CDR3 contains 17 residues. The germline gives CDR1 SGDLS, CDR2 YYNGEE. The CDR3 DNA is TGTGCCAGCAGCGTATTAGCGGGGGGGGCCAGGGCCGGGGAGCTGTTTTTT. This encodes CASSVLAGGARAGELFF.

The J gene is TRBJ1-1, the V gene TRBV5-1; possible D gene TRBD1, 6 bases. Trimming left V 3 bases short and J 3 bases short, with 9 bases between. This CDR3 comprises 13 residues. Germline assignment: CDR1 SGHRS and CDR2 YFSETQ. The CDR3 DNA reads TGCGCCAGCAGCTGGAGGGGGGACACTGAAGCTTTCTTT. Protein sequence: CASSWRGDTEAFF.

The chain links TRBV6-6 to TRBJ2-7; D gene unclear. The CDR3 runs 12 residues. CDR1 is MNHNY, CDR2 SVGAGI, per germline (reference sequence). The ends were cut back, 5 bases at V and 0 bases at J, with 5 bases in the middle. The CDR3 sequence: CASSPNSYEQYV. The DNA of the CDR3 is TGTGCCAGCAGTCCGAACTCCTACGAGCAGTACGTC.

This clonotype was picked up many times. The chain recombines TRBV6-5 with TRBJ1-1, with no clear D. The CDR3 loop spans 13 amino acids. Germline values: CDR1 MNHEY, CDR2 SVGAGI. With 2 bases removed from V and 5 bases from J, the gap between germline ends came to 9 bases. The CDR3 here is CASSYGTGTEAFF. DNA for the CDR3: TGTGCCAGCAGTTACGGAACGGGGACTGAAGCTTTCTTT.

This clonotype has only a few counts. CDR3 nucleotide sequence: TGTGCCAGCAGCTCCCAAAGGGGGGCCGGGGAGACCCAGTACTTC. The encoded protein is CASSSQRGAGETQYF. V usage is TRBV7-9 and J usage is TRBJ2-5; D is possibly TRBD1 or TRBD2 (6 bases each). CDR1 is SEHNR and CDR2 is FQNEAQ in the germline V gene (reference sequence). Trimming stripped 4 bases from V and 5 bases from J, with 17 bases between. The CDR3 is 15 amino acids.

To note about this clonotype: Just one base apart from a much larger clone, this may be a read error. The chain carries TRBV28 and TRBJ2-1, with TRBD1 matching over 11 bases. The germline CDR1 and CDR2 sequences are MDHEN and SYDVKM. The length of the CDR3 is 15 residues. With V trimmed by 5 bases and J by 8 bases, 8 bases remained unmatched. CDR3 amino acids: CASSTGTGGFDEQFF. In DNA, the CDR3 is TGTGCCAGCAGTACCGGGACAGGGGGATTCGATGAGCAGTTCTTC. Full variable domain (rest looked up from reference TRBV28 and TRBJ2-1): DVKVTQSSRYLVKRTGEKVFLECVQDMDHENMFWYRQDPGLGLRLIYFSYDVKMKEKGDIPEGYSVSREKKERFSLILESASTNQTSMYLCASSTGTGGFDEQFFGPGTRLTVL.

This clonotype was seen at least ten times. J is TRBJ1-5 and V is TRBV5-1; possibly TRBD1 for D (6 bases). Germline values: CDR1 SGHRS, CDR2 YFSETQ. The CDR3 totals 14 residues. Trimming removed 1 base from V and 5 bases from J, with 10 bases in between. The CDR3 DNA is TGCGCCAGCAGCTTGACAGGGCCTGATCAGCCCCAGCATTTT. Protein: CASSLTGPDQPQHF.

This clonotype has at least ten counts. The chain employs TRBV7-2 and TRBJ2-2, with D possibly TRBD2 on 6 matching bases. The CDR3 contains 13 residues. Germline V gives CDR1 SGHTA, CDR2 FQGNSA. Trimming cost V 8 bases and J 5 bases, with 12 bases left between them. This CDR3 reads CASATGVTGELFF. The CDR3 region has the DNA TGTGCCAGCGCAACGGGGGTTACCGGGGAGCTGTTTTTT.

The gene calls are TRBV20-1 and TRBJ2-7, with 7 positions matching TRBD1. The length of the CDR3 is 13 residues. Trimming cost V 2 bases and J 5 bases; bases outside gene matches: 6. From germline, CDR1 is DFQATT and CDR2 SNEGSKA (reference sequence). CDR3 sequence reads: CSARKGAENEQYF. In DNA form, the CDR3 reads TGCAGTGCTAGAAAGGGGGCAGAGAACGAGCAGTACTTC.